The 22 T cell receptor beta chains below all came from one sample that was sequenced in a study of spatial heterogeneity in lung cancer. As for time point: sample taken at primary tumor resection. TCRs were sequenced from unsorted whole RNA of tumor, nontumor lung or PBMC. One entry per CDR3 protein, called by TCRdb with MiXCR from the 5' RACE reads. The sample shows about 17,000 distinct CDR3 sequences, around 21% of them seen only once. Sequencing used PBMCs, obtained at surgery. All receptors derive from a female donor with early-stage non-small cell lung cancer.

This clonotype came up many times. This chain uses TRBV28 with TRBJ2-3, with D possibly being TRBD1 (5 bases). The CDR3 totals 14 residues. Deletions cut 5 bases from V and 3 bases from J, with 12 bases between. Germline CDR1 MDHEN, CDR2 SYDVKM. The CDR3 reads CASSRSGSTDTQYF. DNA of the CDR3: TGTGCCAGCAGTCGTTCAGGGTCAACAGATACGCAGTATTTT.

V gene TRBV12-3 or TRBV12-4 combines with J gene TRBJ2-7; D tentatively reads TRBD1 or TRBD2 (5 bases each). Trimming pared 7 bases from V and 4 bases from J, leaving 14 bases between. The CDR3 covers 13 residues. The CDR3 region has the DNA TGTGCCAGCAAAAAGGGACCATTATACGAGCAGTACTTC. Protein product: CASKKGPLYEQYF.

The chain couples TRBV2 to TRBJ1-3; D gene uncertain. Trimming cost V 6 bases and J 3 bases, with 9 bases left between them. This CDR3 has 13 amino acids. Germline V gives CDR1 SNHLY, CDR2 FYNNEI. CDR3 nucleotides: TGTGCCAGCAGACCCGACGGTGGAAACACCATATATTTT. This translates into CASRPDGGNTIYF.

Ten or more counts support this clonotype. The chain couples TRBV20-1 to TRBJ2-3; D gene ambiguous. V gave up 3 bases and J gave up 0 bases, with 7 bases separating them. The CDR3 loop spans 13 amino acids. Per germline, CDR1 DFQATT and CDR2 SNEGSKA (reference sequence). CDR3 sequence reads: CSARTPSTDTQYF. CDR3 DNA: TGCAGTGCTAGGACTCCTAGCACAGATACGCAGTATTTT.

By frequency in the sample, this clonotype is medium-sized. The chain couples TRBV4-3 to TRBJ1-3, with a possible D match to TRBD1 (6 bases). The CDR3 contains 19 residues. Trimming removed 0 bases at V and 0 bases at J, with 18 bases between. Germline values: CDR1 LGHNA, CDR2 YSLEER. The chain's CDR3 is CASSQEIQTGLFSGNTIYF. The CDR3 region has the DNA TGCGCCAGCAGCCAAGAGATTCAGACAGGCTTATTCTCTGGAAACACCATATATTTT.

This clonotype appeared many times. The chain uses TRBV7-2 and TRBJ1-5; 9 bases map to TRBD1. The germline V gene encodes CDR1 SGHTA and CDR2 FQGNSA. The CDR3 length is 13 residues. V shed 5 bases, J shed 4 bases, and the junction held 0 bases outside the gene matches. The CDR3 DNA follows: TGTGCCAGCAGCGGACAGGGGAATCAGCCCCAGCATTTT. This sequence encodes CASSGQGNQPQHF.

This clonotype was detected once. The chain recombines TRBV29-1 with TRBJ1-2, with TRBD1 as a possible D gene (5 bases). With 4 bases removed from V and 4 bases from J, the gap between germline ends came to 16 bases. Germline V lookup: CDR1 SQVTM, CDR2 ANQGSEA. The CDR3 is made up of 14 amino acids. CDR3 sequence (DNA): TGCAGCGTTGGCTCCTGGACAACAAGCTATGGCTACACCTTC. Its translation is CSVGSWTTSYGYTF.

This clonotype is termed medium-sized. The J gene is TRBJ1-5, the V gene TRBV2, with 9 positions matching TRBD1. Per germline, CDR1 SNHLY and CDR2 FYNNEI. CDR3 length: 14 residues. V was pared by 7 bases and J by 7 bases, with 8 bases of the junction left unmatched. The chain's CDR3 is CASNPDRGGQPQHF. In DNA, the CDR3 is TGTGCCAGCAATCCGGACAGGGGAGGCCAGCCCCAGCATTTT.

This clonotype occurred many times. This chain uses TRBV29-1 with TRBJ2-4, with D perhaps TRBD1 (6 bases). Trimming cost V 3 bases and J 1 base, with 13 bases left between them. The CDR3 is made up of 15 amino acids. Germline V CDR1 and CDR2: SQVTM, ANQGSEA. CDR3 DNA: TGCAGCGTTGATCTCAGGGGCTCGGCCAAAAACATTCAGTACTTC. This codes for CSVDLRGSAKNIQYF.

Within the sample, this clonotype is medium-sized. This sequence joins TRBV2 and TRBJ1-1; D possibly corresponds to TRBD1 (5 bases). V dropped 5 bases and J dropped 1 base, with 11 bases sitting between them. The CDR3 covers 14 residues. Germline V gene data show CDR1 as SNHLY and CDR2 as FYNNEI. CDR3 amino acids: CASSFTGGNTEAFF. CDR3 DNA sequence: TGTGCCAGCAGTTTCACGGGGGGGAACACTGAAGCTTTCTTT.

This clonotype was counted between two and nine times. This chain joins TRBV7-2 and TRBJ1-3; a possible D gene is TRBD1 (5 bases). This CDR3 is built from 17 residues. V was trimmed by 2 bases and J by 2 bases, leaving 16 bases between them. In germline, CDR1 is SGHTA, CDR2 FQGNSA. The CDR3 region is CASSLYSGTGAGNTIYF. Here the CDR3 DNA reads TGTGCCAGCAGCTTATACTCCGGAACAGGCGCTGGAAACACCATATATTTT.

At least ten counts were recorded for this clonotype. DNA of the CDR3: TGCAGTGCTGTTTCAGCGGGAGCGGGGACAGATACGCAGTATTTT. It translates to CSAVSAGAGTDTQYF. This chain uses TRBV20-1 with TRBJ2-3; 8 nucleotides agree with TRBD2. Germline V gene lookup returns CDR1 DFQATT and CDR2 SNEGSKA (reference sequence). This CDR3 region has 15 residues. V shed 5 bases and J 3 bases; nucleotides not matched to a gene: 10.

This rearrangement joins TRBV12-3 or TRBV12-4 to TRBJ1-3, with D possibly being TRBD1 (5 bases). The CDR3 covers 14 residues. The V gene lost 6 bases and the J gene lost 4 bases, with 13 bases spanning the gap. In nucleotides, the CDR3 is TGTGCCAGCAGATCCACAGGCGGGGGAAACACCATATATTTT. Translation: CASRSTGGGNTIYF.

In its sample, this clonotype was seen many times. The V call is TRBV9, the J call TRBJ2-1; no clear D gene. In germline, CDR1 is SGDLS, CDR2 YYNGEE. Deletions cut 0 bases from V and 8 bases from J, with 12 bases between. This CDR3 has 14 residues. The CDR3 DNA is TGTGCCAGCAGCGTAGGCGGCCAGGTTCATGAGCAGTTCTTC. Translated: CASSVGGQVHEQFF.

This clonotype was seen repeatedly, ten times or more. This chain uses TRBV7-9 with TRBJ2-2, with no clear D. The CDR3 totals 11 residues. Trimming removed 9 bases from V and 7 bases from J, with 9 bases in between. CDR1 and CDR2 from the germline V gene are SEHNR and FQNEAQ (reference sequence). CDR3 loop: CASDKGGELFF. The CDR3 DNA follows: TGTGCCAGTGACAAAGGCGGGGAGCTGTTTTTT.

J is TRBJ2-1 and V is TRBV19; D is possibly TRBD1 or TRBD2 (6 bases each). The CDR3 sequence is 15 residues long. Trimming took off 10 bases at V and 2 bases at J, with 18 bases between the two ends. Germline V gene sequence: CDR1 LNHDA, CDR2 SQIVND (reference sequence). CDR3 protein: CATQGRRVPYNEQFF. CDR3 DNA sequence: TGTGCCACCCAGGGGCGGAGGGTTCCCTACAATGAGCAGTTCTTC. The complete variable domain, with remaining parts taken from reference TRBV19 and TRBJ2-1, reads DGGITQSPKYLFRKEGQNVTLSCEQNLNHDAMYWYRQDPGQGLRLIYYSQIVNDFQKGDIAEGYSVSREKKESFPLTVTSAQKNPTAFYLCATQGRRVPYNEQFFGPGTRLTVL.

V and J are TRBV20-1 and TRBJ2-1; no clear D gene. This CDR3 is 15 amino acids long. CDR1 DFQATT and CDR2 SNEGSKA come from the germline V gene (reference sequence). The V end lost 0 bases, the J end lost 4 bases, and 13 bases lay between the germline ends. The CDR3 loop is CSARDHTPTYNEQFF. The CDR3 bases are TGCAGTGCTAGAGATCACACCCCCACGTACAATGAGCAGTTCTTC.

This clonotype is labeled medium-sized. The chain links TRBV6-4 to TRBJ2-1; 10 nucleotides line up with TRBD1. The CDR3 is made up of 15 amino acids. The germline CDR1 and CDR2 sequences are MRHNA and SNTAGT. Germline trimming cut 6 bases from V and 1 base from J; bases unmatched to any gene: 3. Here the CDR3 DNA reads TGTGCCAGCAGCTCGGGACAGGGGTCCTACAATGAGCAGTTCTTC. Translation: CASSSGQGSYNEQFF.

This clonotype was counted many times. The chain has TRBV7-8 and TRBJ1-2; D is undetermined. This CDR3 is 13 amino acids long. Trimming cost V 1 base and J 2 bases, with 5 bases left between them. CDR1 is SGHVS and CDR2 is FQNEAQ in the germline V gene. The CDR3 loop is CASSLGANYGYTF. In nucleotides, the CDR3 is TGTGCCAGCAGCTTAGGGGCCAACTATGGCTACACCTTC.

The J gene is TRBJ2-1, the V gene TRBV2, with 12 bases lining up with TRBD2. The junction had 7 bases not matched to a gene; V was cut back by 5 bases and J by 8 bases. Germline CDR1 and CDR2: SNHLY and FYNNEI. The CDR3 runs to 15 residues. In DNA form, the CDR3 reads TGTGCCAGCAGTAAGACTAGCGGGGGCGTATATGAGCAGTTCTTC. Its protein is CASSKTSGGVYEQFF.

Relative to its sample, this clonotype is medium-sized. The chain carries TRBV28 and TRBJ1-1; D gene unclear. V shed 3 bases and J shed 4 bases, with 9 bases lying between them. The CDR3 extends over 13 amino acids. In germline, CDR1 is MDHEN, CDR2 SYDVKM. The DNA of the CDR3 is TGTGCCAGCAGTTTCGAGTCCAGCACTGAAGCTTTCTTT. Translating gives CASSFESSTEAFF.

This clonotype came up a few times. CDR3 sequence: CASSSQGATDTQYF. Here the CDR3 DNA reads TGTGCCAGCAGCTCTCAGGGGGCCACAGATACGCAGTATTTT. The rearrangement joins TRBV7-3 to TRBJ2-3; TRBD1 aligns across 8 bases. The V segment lost 4 bases and the J segment 2 bases; nucleotides outside the gene matches: 2. The CDR3 runs 14 residues. CDR1 is SGHTA and CDR2 is FQGTGA in the germline V gene.